These 21 T cell receptor beta chains came from one sample sequenced in a study of T cell responses to AZD1222 COVID-19 vaccine. The repertoire was sequenced with immunoSEQ multiplex PCR; TCRdb's copy has only in-frame clones and lacks some. The data contain 150,000 to 200,000 clones, around 90% of them seen just once; the ten biggest clones take up roughly 2.5%. The specimen comprised peripheral blood, sampled on day 0 of AZD1222 vaccination. The receptors shown here come from an adult in good health.

CDR3 DNA sequence: TGTGCCAGCAGTTACCGAAGAGGACGCGATCTCCTCCACTTT. Protein: CASSYRRGRDLLHF. The J gene is TRBJ1-6, the V gene TRBV6-6; unclear D gene. Germline V gene sequence: CDR1 MNHNY, CDR2 SVGAGI (reference sequence). The V gene lost 2 bases and the J gene lost 15 bases, with 17 bases spanning the gap. The CDR3 extends over 14 amino acids.

V usage is TRBV11-2 and J usage is TRBJ1-2; D remains ambiguous. The CDR3 runs 14 residues. CDR1 is SGHAT, CDR2 FQNNGV, per germline. V lost 0 bases to trimming and J lost 2 bases, with 7 bases between them. The CDR3 spells CASSLEAGNYGYTF. The CDR3 DNA reads TGTGCCAGCAGCTTAGAGGCTGGAAACTATGGCTACACCTTC.

This chain links TRBV28 with TRBJ1-1; TRBD1 matches at 8 bases. Trimming cost V 5 bases and J 1 base; bases outside gene matches: 9. The CDR3 is made up of 16 amino acids. Looked up from germline, CDR1 is MDHEN and CDR2 is SYDVKM. For the CDR3, the DNA is TGTGCCAGCAGTCCCTGGACAGGGAGAGGGAACACTGAAGCTTTCTTT. Protein product: CASSPWTGRGNTEAFF.

The chain couples TRBV5-4 to TRBJ1-2, with TRBD1 identical over 12 bases. Trimming took 4 bases from V and 9 from J; bases not matched to a gene: 7. Germline V gene data show CDR1 as SGHNT and CDR2 as YYREEE (reference sequence). The CDR3 spans 14 residues. The CDR3 region has the DNA TGTGCCAGCAGCGTACCGGGACAGGGGGCTAGCTACACCTTC. It encodes CASSVPGQGASYTF.

The chain couples TRBV18 to TRBJ2-1; tentatively, D is TRBD1 (7 bases). Germline CDR1 is KGHSH and CDR2 is LQKENI. The V gene lost 4 bases and the J gene lost 6 bases, with 28 bases spanning the gap. This CDR3 comprises 19 residues. The CDR3, as DNA: TGTGCCAGCTCACAGCAGGGGGGTTCAGCGGTCCGCCTACTCAATGAGCAGTTCTTC. Residues: CASSQQGGSAVRLLNEQFF.

This clone has only one observation. The CDR3 bases are TGTGCCAGCAGCTTAAGTCCCCGGACTGCTTGGGGCAATCAGCCCCAGCATTTT. Translating gives CASSLSPRTAWGNQPQHF. The chain joins TRBV7-6 to TRBJ1-5; D gene unclear. The CDR3 contains 18 residues. V lost 2 bases to trimming and J lost 2 bases, with 19 bases between them. Germline V gene data show CDR1 as SGHVS and CDR2 as FNYEAQ.

The chain uses TRBV12-3 or TRBV12-4 and TRBJ1-6, with D unresolved. The CDR3 runs 11 residues. V shed 6 bases and J shed 13 bases, with 10 bases lying between them. The CDR3 here is CASSPGRPLHF. CDR3 nucleotides: TGTGCCAGCAGCCCTGGCAGGCCCCTCCACTTT.

Comment on this clone: It is likely a read error, because the conserved phenylalanine at the end of the CDR3 is missing. CDR3 sequence: CASTTPGGGTEAFV. For the CDR3, the DNA is TGTGCCAGCACCACCCCCGGGGGGGGCACTGAAGCTTTCGTT. V is TRBV6-5 and J is TRBJ1-1, with D maybe TRBD1 (5 bases). Trimming took 7 bases from V and 4 from J, leaving 16 bases between them. The CDR3 length is 14 residues. Germline-derived CDR1 and CDR2 are MNHEY and SVGAGI.

A remark on this clone: Its ends do not fully match the called genes, so a read error is possible. The chain carries TRBV7-9 and TRBJ2-7, with 7 bases that match TRBD2. CDR3 size: 17 residues. Germline V CDR1 and CDR2: SEHNR, FQNEAQ (reference sequence). The CDR3 coding sequence is TGTGCCAGCAGCTTAGCGGGAGGGAGCCCCTCGACCTACGGGCAGTACTTC. This sequence encodes CASSLAGGSPSTYGQYF.

CDR3 residues: CASSPTGGTSGSYNEQFF. In DNA, the CDR3 is TGTGCCAGCAGTCCGACCGGGGGGACTAGCGGCTCCTACAATGAGCAGTTCTTC. This chain joins TRBV7-8 and TRBJ2-1; TRBD2 matches 11 bases. CDR3 length: 18 residues. The germline V gene has CDR1 SGHVS and CDR2 FQNEAQ. Trimming took 6 bases from V and 0 from J; bases not matched to a gene: 10.

The chain uses TRBV5-1 and TRBJ1-1; TRBD1 matches 11 bases. Trimming at V came to 3 bases and at J to 5 bases, leaving 6 bases not matched to a gene. This CDR3 spans 15 amino acids. In germline, CDR1 is SGHRS, CDR2 YFSETQ. The CDR3 nucleotides are TGCGCCAGCAGCTGGGGGGACAGGGGGAAAACTGAAGCTTTCTTT. Protein: CASSWGDRGKTEAFF.

The rearrangement joins TRBV29-1 to TRBJ2-1; D call uncertain. V lost 3 bases to trimming and J lost 4 bases, with 10 bases between them. Germline V gives CDR1 SQVTM, CDR2 ANQGSEA. This CDR3 has 13 residues. The CDR3 here is CSVDRDPYNEQFF. The CDR3, as DNA: TGCAGCGTTGACCGAGATCCATACAATGAGCAGTTCTTC.

In nucleotides, the CDR3 is TGTGCCAGCAGCTTAACAGAGAACACTGAAGCTTTCTTT. Its translation: CASSLTENTEAFF. The V and J genes are TRBV11-2 and TRBJ1-1; no reliable D call. The CDR3 covers 13 residues. Germline lookup yields CDR1 SGHAT and CDR2 FQNNGV. Trimming took 2 bases from V and 1 from J, leaving 5 bases between them. The variable domain in full, completed from reference TRBV11-2 and TRBJ1-1, reads EAGVAQSPRYKIIEKRQSVAFWCNPISGHATLYWYQQILGQGPKLLIQFQNNGVVDDSQLPKDRFSAERLKGVDSTLKIQPAKLEDSAVYLCASSLTENTEAFFGQGTRLTVV.

This chain connects TRBV3-1 (or the pseudogene TRBV3-2) to TRBJ2-1; D unclear. The CDR3 is 13 amino acids. The germline V gene encodes CDR1 LGHDT and CDR2 YNNKEL (reference sequence). V was clipped by 0 bases and J by 6 bases, with 6 bases between them. The CDR3 spells CASSQDGVNEQFF. CDR3 sequence (DNA): TGTGCCAGCAGCCAAGATGGGGTCAATGAGCAGTTCTTC.

The chain combines TRBV7-9 with TRBJ2-1; 7 nucleotides line up with TRBD1. CDR3 length: 16 residues. Per the germline V gene, CDR1 is SEHNR and CDR2 is FQNEAQ (reference sequence). V dropped 1 base and J dropped 8; count of bases not matched to a gene: 11. CDR3 DNA sequence: TGTGCCAGCAGCTTAGGGGTAGACAGGGTACGGGATGAGCAGTTCTTC. Amino acid sequence: CASSLGVDRVRDEQFF.

This chain links TRBV23-1 with TRBJ1-2; D ambiguous. TRBV23-1 is treated as an ORF (open reading frame) with a function not yet certain. The V and J ends lost 2 bases and 3 bases respectively, with 10 bases between them. CDR3 size: 14 residues. CDR3 region: CASSQPDGDYGYTF. In DNA form, the CDR3 reads TGCGCCAGCAGTCAACCCGACGGCGACTATGGCTACACCTTC.

The rearrangement uses TRBV20-1 and TRBJ2-1; D unresolved. The germline CDR1 and CDR2 sequences are DFQATT and SNEGSKA (reference sequence). V lost 2 bases and J 7 bases, leaving 6 bases between the germline ends. The CDR3 sequence is 11 residues long. The CDR3 region is CSARFLNEQFF. CDR3 nucleotides: TGCAGTGCTAGATTCTTAAATGAGCAGTTCTTC.

J is TRBJ1-1 and V is TRBV5-1, with TRBD1 matching over 7 bases. The CDR3 runs to 16 residues. Germline CDR1 is SGHRS and CDR2 is YFSETQ. Trimming removed 4 bases from V and 0 bases from J; junction bases left unmatched: 9. CDR3 bases: TGCGCCAGCAGCCCCCGGGACAGCCGAGTGAACACTGAAGCTTTCTTT. This translates into CASSPRDSRVNTEAFF.

The chain uses TRBV9 and TRBJ1-3, with D hard to call. The CDR3 is 14 residues long. The germline V gene encodes CDR1 SGDLS and CDR2 YYNGEE. V was clipped by 1 base and J by 2 bases, with 7 bases between them. The CDR3 DNA is TGTGCCAGCAGCGTAAGGCTAACTGGAAACACCATATATTTT. This codes for CASSVRLTGNTIYF.

The chain links TRBV27 to TRBJ2-7, with D perhaps TRBD1 (5 bases). Trimming shortened V by 6 bases and J by 3 bases, and 12 bases separated the two germline ends. The CDR3 contains 13 residues. Germline loops: CDR1 MNHEY, CDR2 SMNVEV (reference sequence). Written as DNA, the CDR3 is TGTGCCAGCAGAAGGGGTGGCATCTACGAGCAGTACTTC. Its protein product is CASRRGGIYEQYF.

This sequence joins TRBV5-1 and TRBJ1-1; D uncertain. Germline loops: CDR1 SGHRS, CDR2 YFSETQ. The V end was cut by 0 bases, the J end by 3 bases, with 12 bases between. The CDR3 is 15 residues long. The chain's CDR3 is CASSLAGKRDTEAFF. In nucleotides, the CDR3 is TGCGCCAGCAGCTTGGCCGGGAAGCGGGACACTGAAGCTTTCTTT.